This is a list of T cell receptor beta chains from one sample in a study of T cells in Graves' hyperthyroidism and ophthalmopathy. TCRdb re-called the multiplex PCR reads with MiXCR, one entry per CDR3 protein. Seen here are some 350,000 distinct CDR3 sequences, 25% observed once, and the top ten hold 70% to 75%. The specimen sequenced was blood. The receptors were sampled from a man in his fifties with Graves' hyperthyroidism. CDR3s include the opening cysteine and the closing phenylalanine or tryptophan. Fields, in order: J gene, D gene, clone size, V gene, CDR3 DNA, CDR3 protein. A D gene is named only where the DNA matches it firmly. Clone size is shown for a subset of rows, as once, few, many or a class of expanded clone.

>TRBJ2-4|-|-|TRBV25-1
TGTGCCAGCATCCTTAGGACGGGTAGGGTTTGGAACATTCAGTACTTC
CASILRTGRVWNIQYF
>TRBJ2-3|-|few|TRBV14
TGTGCCAGCAGCCAAAGAAGGACAGACACAGATACGCAGTATTTT
CASSQRRTDTDTQYF
>TRBJ2-5|TRBD1|many|TRBV2
TGTGCCAGCAGTGAAGCGACAGGGGGCGTGGGGACCCAGTACTTC
CASSEATGGVGTQYF
>TRBJ2-1|TRBD2|many|TRBV18
TGTGCCAGCTCACCCGTTGGGACTAGCGGGACTGGTGAGCAGTTCTTC
CASSPVGTSGTGEQFF
>TRBJ2-3|TRBD1|many|TRBV12-3/TRBV12-4
TGTGCCAGCAGGACCGGGACAGGGGCGAGAGATACGCAGTATTTT
CASRTGTGARDTQYF
>TRBJ2-7|-|-|TRBV5-1
TGCGCCAGCAGCGCGGATACCTACGAGCAGTACTTC
CASSADTYEQYF
>TRBJ2-3|-|-|TRBV20-1
TGCAGTGCGCGGGCCGGGACAACTAAGACAGATACGCAGTATTTT
CSARAGTTKTDTQYF
>TRBJ2-1|-|many|TRBV7-3
TGTGCCAGCAGCACCCGGGGTAGCGCTGAGCAGTTCTTC
CASSTRGSAEQFF
>TRBJ2-2|TRBD2|-|TRBV6-1
TGTGCCAGCAGTCCCATAGCGGGACCCACCGGGGAGCTGTTTTTT
CASSPIAGPTGELFF
>TRBJ1-4|-|few|TRBV28
TGTGCCAGCAGTCTTATAGCCGGGACCACTTTCAGTGGTAATGAAAAACTGTTTTTT
CASSLIAGTTFSGNEKLFF
>TRBJ1-6|-|many|TRBV20-1
TGCAGTGCTAGAGATCAGCGGGACTCACCCCTCCACTTT
CSARDQRDSPLHF
>TRBJ2-5|-|-|TRBV7-9
TGTGCCAGCAGTTTAAGGGTCTACAAAAACACTCAGTACTTC
CASSLRVYKNTQYF
>TRBJ2-5|TRBD1|-|TRBV18
TGTGCCAGCTCACCACGCCTGACAGGGGGCCAAGAGACCCAGTACTTC
CASSPRLTGGQETQYF
>TRBJ2-7|TRBD1|many|TRBV28
TGTGCCAGCAGTTTCGGGACAGTAAACGAGCAGTACTTC
CASSFGTVNEQYF
>TRBJ1-1|-|few|TRBV12-3/TRBV12-4
TGTGCCAGCAGTCGAACACAGGGCCCCTACACTGAAGCTTTCTTT
CASSRTQGPYTEAFF
>TRBJ2-1|TRBD2|-|TRBV6-4
TGTGCCAGCAGCAGGGAGGGACTCCCCTACAATGAGCAGTTCTTC
CASSREGLPYNEQFF
>TRBJ1-2|TRBD1|-|TRBV20-1
TGCAGTGCTAGAGACTGGACAGGGGATGGCTACACCTTC
CSARDWTGDGYTF
>TRBJ1-5|-|few|TRBV2
TGTGCCAGCAGTGAATCTCGGAGTACCAATCAGCCCCAGCATTTT
CASSESRSTNQPQHF
>TRBJ2-3|TRBD2|few|TRBV20-1
TGCAGTGTCCCGGGACTAGCGGTTACAGATACGCAGTATTTT
CSVPGLAVTDTQYF
>TRBJ1-6|-|few|TRBV6-1
TGTGCCAGCAGTGTTTCCATGGGCGATTCACCCCTCCACTTT
CASSVSMGDSPLHF
>TRBJ1-1|TRBD1|few|TRBV6-1
TGTGCCAGCAGTGACACCGGGACAGGGAACACTGAAGCTTTCTTT
CASSDTGTGNTEAFF
>TRBJ2-2|-|-|TRBV27
TGTGCCAGGGGAATCGAACCGTTCACCGGGGAGCTGTTTTTT
CARGIEPFTGELFF
>TRBJ1-1|-|-|TRBV30
TGTGCCTGGAGGTCCCCTAGAGGGATCACTGAAGCTTTCTTT
CAWRSPRGITEAFF
>TRBJ2-1|TRBD2|many|TRBV6-1
TGTGCCAGCAAGGGACTAGGGTACAATGAGCAGTTCTTC
CASKGLGYNEQFF
>TRBJ2-2|TRBD2|-|TRBV6-1
TGTGCCAGCAGACTAGCGGGAGGCCCCGGGGAGCTGTTTTTT
CASRLAGGPGELFF
>TRBJ2-1|-|many|TRBV28
TGTGCCAGCAGCCACGCCTACAATGAGCAGTTCTTC
CASSHAYNEQFF
>TRBJ1-1|TRBD1|-|TRBV29-1
TGCAGCGGGGCGACAGGGGGGTGGACTGAAGCTTTCTTT
CSGATGGWTEAFF
>TRBJ2-1|-|many|TRBV12-3/TRBV12-4
TGTGCCAGCAGCTCCGGGACTCCATCCTACAATGAGCAGTTCTTC
CASSSGTPSYNEQFF
>TRBJ2-4|-|few|TRBV24-1
TGTGCCACCAGTGAGGGGGCCATTCAGTACTTC
CATSEGAIQYF